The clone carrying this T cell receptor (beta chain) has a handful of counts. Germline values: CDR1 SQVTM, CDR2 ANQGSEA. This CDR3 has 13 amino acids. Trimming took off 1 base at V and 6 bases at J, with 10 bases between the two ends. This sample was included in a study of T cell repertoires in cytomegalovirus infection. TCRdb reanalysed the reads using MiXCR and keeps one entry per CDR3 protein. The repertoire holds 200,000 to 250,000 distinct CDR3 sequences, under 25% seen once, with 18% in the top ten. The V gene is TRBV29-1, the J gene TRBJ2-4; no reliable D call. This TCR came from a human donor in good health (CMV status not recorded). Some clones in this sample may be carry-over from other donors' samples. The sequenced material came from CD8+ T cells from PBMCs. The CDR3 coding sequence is TGCAGCGTTGAAGCCCTATATGGAAACATTCAGTACTTC. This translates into CSVEALYGNIQYF.